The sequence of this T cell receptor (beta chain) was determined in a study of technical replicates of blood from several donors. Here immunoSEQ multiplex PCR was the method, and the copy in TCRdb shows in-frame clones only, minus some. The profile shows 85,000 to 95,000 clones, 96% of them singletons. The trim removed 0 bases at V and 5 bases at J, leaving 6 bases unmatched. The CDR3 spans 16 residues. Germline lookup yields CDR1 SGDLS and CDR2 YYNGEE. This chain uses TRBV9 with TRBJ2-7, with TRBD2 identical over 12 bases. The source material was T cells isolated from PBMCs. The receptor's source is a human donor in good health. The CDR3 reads CASSVASGLAGNEQYF. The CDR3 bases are TGTGCCAGCAGCGTAGCGTCGGGACTAGCGGGCAACGAGCAGTACTTC.